A single sample is the source of the 8 T cell receptor beta chains below, sequenced in a study of T-cell memory formation after mild COVID-19. MiXCR, run by TCRdb on the 5' RACE reads, gives a single entry per CDR3 protein. The table shows a few hundred thousand distinct CDR3 sequences, with roughly 8.2% occurring only once. The sequencing input was PBMCs or a T cell subset sorted from them (not recorded which). Source of these receptors: a man younger than 35 who had mild COVID-19 (a few samples of this study predate the infection). Cell type and time point are not known.

This chain connects TRBV21-1 to TRBJ2-5; no DNA check was done on the table's D call, TRBD1. TRBV21-1 counts as a pseudogene. There are 13 residues in the CDR3. This CDR3 is CASRQGQQETQYF. As DNA, the CDR3 is TGTGCCAGCAGACAGGGACAGCAAGAGACCCAGTACTTC.

In its sample, this clonotype was seen a few times. The CDR3 coding sequence is TGTGCCAGCAATTTCCAGGGCGGCACAGATACGCAGTATTTT. Protein: CASNFQGGTDTQYF. J is TRBJ2-3 and V is TRBV6-6; possibly TRBD1 for D (5 bases). The V end lost 7 bases, the J end lost 1 base, and 12 bases lay between the germline ends. The CDR3 sequence is 14 residues long. Germline V gene lookup returns CDR1 MNHNY and CDR2 SVGAGI (reference sequence).

This clonotype was found many times. The chain recombines TRBV5-4 with TRBJ2-3; 10 bases agree with TRBD1. The junction had 7 bases not matched to a gene; V was cut back by 4 bases and J by 5 bases. The CDR3 extends over 15 amino acids. CDR1 and CDR2 from the germline V gene are SGHNT and YYREEE (reference sequence). The CDR3 region is CASSGTGTGEDTQYF. The CDR3 DNA follows: TGTGCCAGCAGCGGAACCGGGACAGGGGAAGATACGCAGTATTTT.

Ten or more counts support this clonotype. The chain combines TRBV7-2 with TRBJ1-5, with TRBD1 as a possible D gene (5 bases). Trimming left V 0 bases short and J 3 bases short, with 21 bases between. The CDR3 spans 19 residues. The germline CDR1 and CDR2 sequences are SGHTA and FQGNSA. In DNA form, the CDR3 reads TGTGCCAGCAGCTTAGCGCTACGGGATGGGGGTGGAAACAATCAGCCCCAGCATTTT. Translation: CASSLALRDGGGNNQPQHF.

In its sample, this clonotype was seen a few times. The chain recombines TRBV7-8 with TRBJ2-5; 8 bases align to TRBD2. The V gene's germline CDR1 is SGHVS and CDR2 FQNEAQ. V lost 4 bases, J lost 4 bases, and 8 bases stayed unmatched. The CDR3 has 15 residues. The DNA of the CDR3 is TGTGCCAGCAGCTCCACGGGAGGGGGTGGAGAGACCCAGTACTTC. Protein product: CASSSTGGGGETQYF. Variable domain in full (rest from reference TRBV7-8 and TRBJ2-5): GAGVSQSPRYKVAKRGQDVALRCDPISGHVSLFWYQQALGQGPEFLTYFQNEAQLDKSGLPSDRFFAERPEGSVSTLKIQRTQQEDSAVYLCASSSTGGGGETQYFGPGTRLLVL.

V and J are TRBV6-5 and TRBJ2-7; D is ambiguous. Trimming shortened V by 0 bases and J by 3 bases, and 9 bases separated the two germline ends. CDR1 MNHEY and CDR2 SVGAGI come from the germline V gene. This CDR3 is 14 amino acids long. Here the CDR3 DNA reads TGTGCCAGCAGTTACTCGCAGGTTGGCTACGAGCAGTACTTC. The encoded protein is CASSYSQVGYEQYF.

The chain is built from TRBV10-1 and TRBJ2-3; D is possibly TRBD2 (6 bases). Germline CDR1 and CDR2: WNHNN and SYGVQD (reference sequence). The CDR3 runs 17 residues. The V gene lost 4 bases and the J gene lost 0 bases, with 17 bases spanning the gap. CDR3: CASSAIGVAASTDTQYF. The CDR3 DNA sequence: TGCGCCAGCAGTGCCATCGGGGTAGCGGCTAGCACAGATACGCAGTATTTT.

The sample holds a few counts of this clonotype. J is TRBJ2-3 and V is TRBV20-1; TRBD2 agrees at 7 bases. Looked up from germline, CDR1 is DFQATT and CDR2 is SNEGSKA (reference sequence). V dropped 3 bases and J dropped 4; count of bases not matched to a gene: 13. The CDR3 covers 16 residues. CDR3 coding DNA: TGCAGTGCTAGGAGGCTCCGAACAGCGGGGCCAGATACGCAGTATTTT. This gives the protein CSARRLRTAGPDTQYF.